This T cell receptor beta chain emerged from a study of human T cells and chemical hapten exposure. Study details: On the upper back, patch tests were applied with 0.01% DPC and read at 6 days. Study-wide points: High-frequency TCRs, those above 1 in 1000, stayed the same after DPC sensitization. As patch test score rose, PT1 expanded TCR counts tended to rise as well.

The time point was: patch test 1, 2 weeks after DPC sensitization. As for treatment: therapeutic diphenylcyclopropenone sensitization with weekly scalp DPC. About this clonotype: Its antigen is not known.

The study used a library that attached unique molecular identifiers to individual cDNA molecules. TCRdb reanalysed the RACE reads using MiXCR and keeps one entry per CDR3 protein. Here the sample spans about 120,000 distinct CDR3 sequences, roughly an eighth being singletons. CDR1 MDHEN and CDR2 SYDVKM come from the germline V gene. Trimming took 5 bases from V and 7 from J, leaving 12 bases between them. The CDR3 covers 14 residues. This chain connects TRBV28 to TRBJ1-6, with D unclear. Material: whole blood, obtained in connection with sensitization to the hapten diphenylcyclopropenone (DPC). The receptor was isolated from a woman aged 45-59 years with alopecia areata. Some clones in this sample may be carry-over from other donors' samples. The DNA for the CDR3 is TGTGCCAGCAGTACCCGGGCCAAGAATTCACCCCTCCACTTT. Translated: CASSTRAKNSPLHF.